This TCR beta chain was recorded in a study of type 1 and type 2 diabetes patients. Study context: Samples came from type 1 diabetic, type 2 diabetic or nondiabetic people, recruited in China. The whole study generated 18,976,912 paired-end reads. Study-wide points: Between type 2 diabetes and control samples, V and J usage averaged around 0.97 correlation.

J lost 5 bases, V lost 1 base, and 13 bases had no gene match. Germline V gives CDR1 LGHNT, CDR2 FRNRAP. The length of the CDR3 is 19 residues. As for this clonotype: Antigen: not known.

Amplification started from genomic DNA. A primer set of 30 forward and 13 reverse primers amplified the CDR3. TCRdb redid the calling of the multiplex PCR reads with MiXCR, one entry per CDR3 protein. The repertoire holds fewer than 300,000 distinct CDR3 sequences, roughly 44% seen once, with approximately 15% in the top ten. This sequence was found in a man between 18 and 29 years old with type 2 diabetes. The specimen sequenced was peripheral blood mononuclear cells (PBMCs). The genes are TRBV12-5 and TRBJ2-5; 13 bases are shared with TRBD2. This CDR3 is CASGLAGTGGLAGEETQYF. In nucleotides, the CDR3 is TGTGCTAGTGGTTTGGCCGGGACAGGAGGACTAGCGGGAGAGGAGACCCAGTACTTC.